These 14 T cell receptor beta chains were sequenced from one sample in a study of human thymus T cells. The repertoire was sequenced with immunoSEQ multiplex PCR; TCRdb's copy has only in-frame clones and lacks some. Of about 130,000 clones in the sample, around 94% were seen once. Thymus tissue was removed during corrective cardiac surgery. Sequenced: thymus tissue. These receptors all come from a boy under two years old with a congenital heart defect but otherwise immunologically healthy.

The chain employs TRBV4-1 and TRBJ2-3; D remains ambiguous. This CDR3 has 14 residues. Germline CDR1 MGHRA, CDR2 YSYEKL. V was trimmed by 0 bases and J by 1 base, leaving 5 bases between them. CDR3: CASSQEECTDTQYF. CDR3 coding DNA: TGCGCCAGCAGCCAAGAGGAGTGCACAGATACGCAGTATTTT.

This sequence joins TRBV7-2 and TRBJ2-3, with 7 bases matching TRBD1. The trim removed 5 bases at V and 9 bases at J, leaving 11 bases unmatched. CDR3 size: 14 residues. The germline CDR1 and CDR2 sequences are SGHTA and FQGNSA. CDR3: CASSPRKGADTQYF. The CDR3 DNA reads TGTGCCAGCAGCCCGCGGAAGGGGGCGGACACGCAGTATTTT. Drawing the rest from reference TRBV7-2 and TRBJ2-3, the complete variable domain is GAGVSQSPSNKVTEKGKDVELRCDPISGHTALYWYRQSLGQGLEFLIYFQGNSAPDKSGLPSDRFSAERTGGSVSTLTIQRTQQEDSAVYLCASSPRKGADTQYFGPGTRLTVL.

The chain has TRBV29-1 and TRBJ1-1; D not resolved. Germline V gives CDR1 SQVTM, CDR2 ANQGSEA. There are 11 residues in the CDR3. Trimming took 6 bases from V and 1 from J, leaving 6 bases between them. The CDR3, as DNA: TGCAGCGTCCCAGAGAACACTGAAGCTTTCTTT. Amino acids: CSVPENTEAFF.

V and J are TRBV11-2 and TRBJ2-5; 7 bases map to TRBD2. CDR3 length: 17 amino acids. The ends lost 2 bases at V and 5 bases at J; junction bases unmatched: 14. From germline, CDR1 is SGHAT and CDR2 FQNNGV. This chain's CDR3 is CASSLPRTRSVRETQYF. CDR3 sequence (DNA): TGTGCCAGCAGCTTACCTAGGACTAGAAGTGTAAGGGAGACCCAGTACTTC.

The V call is TRBV15, the J call TRBJ2-7; D gene ambiguous. There are 12 residues in the CDR3. Germline V gene sequence: CDR1 LNHNV, CDR2 YYDKDF (reference sequence). V was pared by 0 bases and J by 3 bases, with 3 bases between. The CDR3 is CATSRDLYEQYF. CDR3 sequence (DNA): TGTGCCACCAGCAGAGATCTCTACGAGCAGTACTTC.

The V call is TRBV7-2, the J call TRBJ2-5, with D possibly TRBD2 on 6 matching bases. The germline CDR1 and CDR2 sequences are SGHTA and FQGNSA. This CDR3 is built from 12 residues. The germline V and J ends were trimmed by 9 bases and 3 bases, with 11 bases remaining between them. CDR3 coding DNA: TGTGCCAGTCAAGGAGGGAAAGAGACCCAGTACTTC. This codes for CASQGGKETQYF.

V is TRBV6-1 and J is TRBJ2-1; 10 positions match TRBD1. With V trimmed by 7 bases and J by 8 bases, 5 bases remained unmatched. Germline V gene sequence: CDR1 MNHNS, CDR2 SASEGT. This CDR3 is built from 13 residues. CDR3 in amino acids: CASNGTGAHEQFF. The CDR3 coding sequence is TGTGCCAGCAACGGGACAGGGGCCCATGAGCAGTTCTTC.

This clone was observed a single time. The chain carries TRBV18 and TRBJ2-3; D could derive from TRBD1 or TRBD2 (5 bases each). CDR1 is KGHSH, CDR2 LQKENI, per germline. This CDR3 is built from 16 residues. Trimming pared 0 bases from V and 5 bases from J, leaving 15 bases between. CDR3 in DNA: TGTGCCAGCTCACCACCGATTACACGGGGCAAAGATACGCAGTATTTT. Translating gives CASSPPITRGKDTQYF.

This clone is a singleton in its sample. The rearrangement links TRBV6-6 to TRBJ2-7; maybe TRBD2 (5 bases). Trimming removed 6 bases at V and 3 bases at J, with 15 bases between. This CDR3 region has 14 residues. Germline V gene lookup returns CDR1 MNHNY and CDR2 SVGAGI (reference sequence). CDR3 nucleotides: TGTGCCAGCAGCGGACCGGGGTGGTTCTACGAGCAGTACTTC. Translating gives CASSGPGWFYEQYF.

V and J are TRBV7-9 and TRBJ1-1; the D is unclear. Trimming removed 6 bases at V and 0 bases at J, with 11 bases between. Germline CDR1 SEHNR, CDR2 FQNEAQ (reference sequence). CDR3 size: 14 residues. The CDR3 here is CASSPHLMNTEAFF. CDR3 in DNA: TGTGCCAGCAGTCCCCACCTTATGAACACTGAAGCTTTCTTT.

The CDR3: CASSEVGAKRLHF. Written as DNA, the CDR3 is TGTGCCAGCAGTGAGGTGGGGGCAAAGCGACTCCACTTT. V usage is TRBV28 and J usage is TRBJ1-6, with a tentative D call TRBD1 (6 bases). CDR3 length equals 13 residues. V lost 5 bases to trimming and J lost 16 bases, with 18 bases between them. Germline V gene lookup returns CDR1 MDHEN and CDR2 SYDVKM.

The chain links TRBV2 to TRBJ1-1; a possible D gene is TRBD1 (6 bases). The germline CDR1 and CDR2 sequences are SNHLY and FYNNEI. The CDR3 has 14 amino acids. The V gene lost 6 bases and the J gene lost 7 bases, with 18 bases spanning the gap. The CDR3 coding sequence is TGTGCCAGCAGCCATAGGACAGAGCCGGGTGAAGCTTTCTTT. This sequence encodes CASSHRTEPGEAFF.

The chain uses TRBV28 and TRBJ2-3; D is ambiguous. Trimming removed 5 bases at V and 2 bases at J, with 11 bases between. Germline CDR1 and CDR2: MDHEN and SYDVKM. This CDR3 is 14 amino acids long. The CDR3 sequence is CASSLGDFTDTQYF. CDR3 DNA: TGTGCCAGCAGTCTAGGAGACTTCACAGATACGCAGTATTTT.

The gene calls are TRBV4-3 and TRBJ2-6; 7 positions agree with TRBD1. This CDR3 region has 17 residues. CDR1 is LGHNA and CDR2 is YSLEER in the germline V gene. V lost 3 bases to trimming and J lost 4 bases; unmatched junction nucleotides: 9. CDR3 sequence: CASSHLDRVPGANVLTF. CDR3 sequence (DNA): TGCGCCAGCAGCCACCTCGACAGGGTGCCCGGGGCCAACGTCCTGACTTTC.